This entry lists 20 T cell receptor beta chains sequenced from one sample in a study of identical twins. Using its own MiXCR run on the 5' RACE reads, TCRdb lists one record per CDR3 protein. The sample has approximately 890,000 distinct CDR3 sequences; roughly an eighth are singletons. The sample was also linked to a second study, of yellow fever vaccine responses in identical twins.

Material: PBMCs. All receptors derive from a woman between 18 and 29 years old in good health.

The V and J genes are TRBV7-8 and TRBJ2-7; TRBD2 aligns across 10 bases. The trim removed 5 bases at V and 5 bases at J, leaving 9 bases unmatched. The CDR3 has 15 residues. Germline V lookup: CDR1 SGHVS, CDR2 FQNEAQ. The CDR3 DNA reads as TGTGCCAGCAGCCCTACTGAGCGGGAGGGGGACGAGCAGTACTTC. This encodes CASSPTEREGDEQYF.

V and J are TRBV9 and TRBJ1-1; TRBD1 agrees at 7 bases. The CDR3 extends over 14 amino acids. With 4 bases clipped from V and 4 bases from J, the junction kept 7 bases outside the gene matches. The V gene's germline CDR1 is SGDLS and CDR2 YYNGEE. The CDR3 bases are TGTGCCAGCAGCCCATCGACAGGGCCCACTGAAGCTTTCTTT. This codes for CASSPSTGPTEAFF.

The table lists this clonotype with a few counts. This chain uses TRBV7-2 with TRBJ2-2; 14 nucleotides agree with TRBD2. CDR3 length equals 17 residues. CDR1 and CDR2 from the germline V gene are SGHTA and FQGNSA. V lost 4 bases and J lost 4; bases outside the gene matches: 5. The CDR3 sequence: CASSSPTSGRVTGELFF. Here the CDR3 DNA reads TGTGCCAGCAGCTCACCGACTAGCGGGAGGGTCACCGGGGAGCTGTTTTTT.

This chain connects TRBV6-5 to TRBJ2-2; unclear D gene. CDR3 size: 14 residues. Germline values: CDR1 MNHEY, CDR2 SVGAGI. Between the trimmed V and J ends, which lost 5 bases and 0 bases, there was a span of 7 bases. The CDR3 region has the DNA TGTGCCAGCAGTACTTATGCGAACACCGGGGAGCTGTTTTTT. Translating it yields CASSTYANTGELFF.

This clonotype was observed a handful of times. CDR3 coding DNA: TGTGCCAGCAGCCAAACTAGCGGCCAGCGGGAGCTGTTTTTT. It translates to CASSQTSGQRELFF. The rearrangement joins TRBV3-1 to TRBJ2-2; 8 bases are shared with TRBD2. The trim removed 2 bases at V and 9 bases at J, leaving 5 bases unmatched. Germline CDR1 LGHDT, CDR2 YNNKEL (reference sequence). The CDR3 consists of 14 residues.

This clonotype appeared many times. The V gene is TRBV5-1, the J gene TRBJ1-1; 8 nucleotides align to TRBD1. V lost 0 bases and J lost 1; bases outside the gene matches: 5. The CDR3 is 16 amino acids. The germline V gene has CDR1 SGHRS and CDR2 YFSETQ. The DNA of the CDR3 is TGCGCCAGCAGCTTGGATGGACAGGGAGCGAACACTGAAGCTTTCTTT. It yields the protein CASSLDGQGANTEAFF.

The chain couples TRBV29-1 to TRBJ1-1; a weak D match, TRBD1 (5 bases). The V and J ends lost 0 bases and 4 bases respectively, with 12 bases between them. The CDR3 length is 14 residues. Germline V lookup: CDR1 SQVTM, CDR2 ANQGSEA. The CDR3 DNA reads TGCAGCGTTGAAGACGGGACCTCCTTCACTGAAGCTTTCTTT. This encodes CSVEDGTSFTEAFF.

The V gene is TRBV11-2, the J gene TRBJ2-7; D ambiguous. Trimming stripped 5 bases from V and 0 bases from J, with 14 bases between. The CDR3 loop spans 15 amino acids. The germline gives CDR1 SGHAT, CDR2 FQNNGV. The CDR3 nucleotides are TGTGCCAGCAGCCTTCTCTGGCGGAGCTCCTACGAGCAGTACTTC. Protein sequence: CASSLLWRSSYEQYF.

The V gene is TRBV5-1, the J gene TRBJ2-2; D is ambiguous. Germline CDR1 SGHRS, CDR2 YFSETQ. The V end was cut by 2 bases, the J end by 1 base, with 9 bases between. CDR3 length: 15 amino acids. CDR3 DNA: TGCGCCAGCAGCTTCCCAGAAATGAACACCGGGGAGCTGTTTTTT. Protein sequence: CASSFPEMNTGELFF.

This clonotype was observed a handful of times. This chain uses TRBV3-1 with TRBJ1-2; possible D gene TRBD1, 5 bases. Germline V gives CDR1 LGHDT, CDR2 YNNKEL (reference sequence). CDR3 length equals 11 residues. V dropped 5 bases and J dropped 8 bases, with 9 bases sitting between them. CDR3 coding DNA: TGTGCCAGCAGCATGAACAGGGGCTACACCTTC. It encodes CASSMNRGYTF.

V gene TRBV21-1 combines with J gene TRBJ2-7. TRBV21-1 is annotated as a pseudogene. This CDR3 has 11 amino acids. The CDR3 region is CASSKASEQYV. Written as DNA, the CDR3 is TGTGCCAGCAGCAAAGCTAGCGAGCAGTACGTC.

This clonotype has a handful of counts. The V gene is TRBV5-5, the J gene TRBJ1-2; D is possibly TRBD1 (5 bases). The CDR3 consists of 15 residues. CDR1 and CDR2 (germline): SGHKS, YYEKEE (reference sequence). Trimming removed 5 bases at V and 2 bases at J, with 16 bases between. The CDR3 bases are TGTGCCAGCAGAGTGGGGCGAGGGGCGAACTATGGCTACACCTTC. It is translated as CASRVGRGANYGYTF.

This clonotype has a handful of counts. The rearrangement uses TRBV20-1 and TRBJ2-3; the D gene is possibly TRBD2 (6 bases). The germline gives CDR1 DFQATT, CDR2 SNEGSKA (reference sequence). V was cut by 4 bases and J by 5 bases, with 16 bases left in between. The CDR3 sequence is 14 residues long. CDR3 sequence: CSAIRAGLQDTQYF. The CDR3 nucleotides are TGCAGTGCTATTAGGGCGGGGCTTCAAGATACGCAGTATTTT.

This clonotype was found a few times. J is TRBJ2-7 and V is TRBV25-1; D is possibly TRBD1 or TRBD2 (5 bases each). The CDR3 covers 14 residues. V was pared by 3 bases and J by 3 bases, with 12 bases between. Germline CDR1 reads MGHDK; CDR2 reads SYGVNS. Here the CDR3 DNA reads TGTGCCAGCAGTGATCCCCCAGGGAGCTACGAGCAGTACTTC. Its translation: CASSDPPGSYEQYF.

The chain carries TRBV24-1 and TRBJ2-1; TRBD2 aligns across 7 bases. Losses at the gene ends were 2 bases for V and 3 bases for J; bases not matched to a gene: 9. The CDR3 is made up of 17 amino acids. Germline V lookup: CDR1 KGHDR, CDR2 SFDVKD. The CDR3 protein is CATSDSGGLDFYNEQFF. DNA of the CDR3: TGTGCCACCAGTGATTCCGGAGGACTAGATTTCTACAATGAGCAGTTCTTC.

The rearrangement joins TRBV2 to TRBJ2-5, with TRBD1 identical over 9 bases. In germline, CDR1 is SNHLY, CDR2 FYNNEI. The CDR3 extends over 16 amino acids. J was trimmed by 3 bases and V by 5 bases; bases with no gene match: 10. The CDR3 DNA reads as TGTGCCAGCAGTAACAACCGGGACAGGGTGGAAGAGACCCAGTACTTC. It is translated as CASSNNRDRVEETQYF.

This clonotype was seen just once. This chain uses TRBV12-3 or TRBV12-4 with TRBJ2-7; 7 bases match TRBD2. The junction had 17 bases not matched to a gene; V was cut back by 5 bases and J by 4 bases. This CDR3 contains 17 residues. This CDR3 is CASSRIRTGGREYEQYF. CDR3 DNA sequence: TGTGCCAGCAGTCGGATACGCACGGGAGGTCGGGAGTACGAGCAGTACTTC.

This clonotype was seen once. CDR3 DNA sequence: TGTGCCAGCAGCTTATGGGAGGGGGCGAGGGACATTCAGTACTTC. It is translated as CASSLWEGARDIQYF. The chain combines TRBV5-4 with TRBJ2-4; D may match TRBD1 or TRBD2 (7 bases each). The germline CDR1 and CDR2 sequences are SGHNT and YYREEE (reference sequence). The CDR3 has 15 amino acids. Trimming shortened V by 2 bases and J by 8 bases, and 17 bases separated the two germline ends.

This chain connects TRBV28 to TRBJ2-1; TRBD2 matches at 10 bases. CDR3 length: 16 residues. Unmatched junction bases numbered 7, after V lost 3 bases and J lost 5 bases. CDR1 is MDHEN and CDR2 is SYDVKM in the germline V gene. As DNA, the CDR3 is TGTGCCAGCAGTTTCCGCCTAGCGGGAGTGCACAATGAGCAGTTCTTC. Its translation is CASSFRLAGVHNEQFF.

This clonotype was recorded a few times. This chain joins TRBV7-3 and TRBJ2-2; D gene uncertain. V gave up 2 bases and J gave up 1 base, with 5 bases separating them. Germline V CDR1 and CDR2: SGHTA, FQGTGA. There are 14 residues in the CDR3. The DNA for the CDR3 is TGTGCCAGCAGCTTAGTTATGAACACCGGGGAGCTGTTTTTT. Translating gives CASSLVMNTGELFF.